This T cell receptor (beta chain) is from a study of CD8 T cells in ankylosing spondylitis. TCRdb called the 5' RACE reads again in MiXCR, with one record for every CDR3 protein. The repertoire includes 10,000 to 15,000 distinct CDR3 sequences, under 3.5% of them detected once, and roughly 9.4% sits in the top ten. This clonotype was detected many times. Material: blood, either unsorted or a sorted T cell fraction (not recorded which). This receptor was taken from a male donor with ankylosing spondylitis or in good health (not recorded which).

CDR3 protein: CASSVRTGGNTIYF. The CDR3 coding sequence is TGTGCCAGCAGCGTCCGGACAGGGGGAAACACCATATATTTT. The chain combines TRBV9 with TRBJ1-3; 8 bases line up with TRBD1. The V gene's germline CDR1 is SGDLS and CDR2 YYNGEE. The length of the CDR3 is 14 residues. V lost 2 bases to trimming and J lost 4 bases; unmatched junction nucleotides: 2. The whole variable domain, filled in from reference TRBV9 and TRBJ1-3, reads DSGVTQTPKHLITATGQRVTLRCSPRSGDLSVYWYQQSLDQGLQFLIQYYNGEERAKGNILERFSAQQFPDLHSELNLSSLELGDSALYFCASSVRTGGNTIYFGEGSWLTVV.